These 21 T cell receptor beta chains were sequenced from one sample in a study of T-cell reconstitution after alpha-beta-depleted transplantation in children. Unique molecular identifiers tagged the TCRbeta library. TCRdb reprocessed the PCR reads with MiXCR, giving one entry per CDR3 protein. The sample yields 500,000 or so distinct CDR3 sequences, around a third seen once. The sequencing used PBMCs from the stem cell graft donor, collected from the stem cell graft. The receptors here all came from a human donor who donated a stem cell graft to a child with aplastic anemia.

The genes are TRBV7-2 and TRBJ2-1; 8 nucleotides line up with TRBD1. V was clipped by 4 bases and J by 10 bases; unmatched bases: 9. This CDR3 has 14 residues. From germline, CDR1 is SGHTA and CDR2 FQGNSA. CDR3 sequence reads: CASSSRQGRNEQFF. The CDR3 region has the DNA TGTGCCAGCAGCTCCCGACAGGGGAGAAACGAGCAGTTCTTC.

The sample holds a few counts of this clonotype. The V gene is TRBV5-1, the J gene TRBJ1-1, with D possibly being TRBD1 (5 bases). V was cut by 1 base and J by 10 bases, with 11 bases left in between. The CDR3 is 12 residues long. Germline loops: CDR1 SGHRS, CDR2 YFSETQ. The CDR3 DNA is TGCGCCAGCAGCTTGTCAGGGACGAGAGCTTTCTTT. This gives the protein CASSLSGTRAFF. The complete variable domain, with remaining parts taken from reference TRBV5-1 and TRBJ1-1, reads KAGVTQTPRYLIKTRGQQVTLSCSPISGHRSVSWYQQTPGQGLQFLFEYFSETQRNKGNFPGRFSGRQFSNSRSEMNVSTLELGDSALYLCASSLSGTRAFFGQGTRLTVV.

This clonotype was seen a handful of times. The CDR3 here is CASSQVLRDRAYEQYF. CDR3 DNA sequence: TGCGCCAGCAGCCAAGTCCTCCGGGACAGAGCCTACGAGCAGTACTTC. The chain uses TRBV4-3 and TRBJ2-7; TRBD1 matches at 7 bases. Germline-derived CDR1 and CDR2 are LGHNA and YSLEER. The CDR3 has 16 amino acids. Trimming removed 1 base from V and 2 bases from J; junction bases left unmatched: 8.

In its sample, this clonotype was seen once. CDR3 protein: CASSFSGGTNTEAFF. The CDR3 DNA sequence: TGTGCCAGCTCCTTCAGCGGGGGGACTAACACTGAAGCTTTCTTT. V gene TRBV6-1 combines with J gene TRBJ1-1; possibly TRBD1 for D (5 bases). CDR3 length equals 15 residues. V was pared by 8 bases and J by 2 bases, with 18 bases between. CDR1 and CDR2 (germline): MNHNS, SASEGT.

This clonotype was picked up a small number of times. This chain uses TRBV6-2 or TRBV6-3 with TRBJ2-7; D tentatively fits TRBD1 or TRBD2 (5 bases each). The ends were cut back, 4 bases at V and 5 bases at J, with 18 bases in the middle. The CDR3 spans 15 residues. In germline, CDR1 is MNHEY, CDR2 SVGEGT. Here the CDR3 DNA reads TGTGCCAGCAGTTCCTCCTTTAGGGGAGTACACGAGCAGTACTTC. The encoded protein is CASSSSFRGVHEQYF.

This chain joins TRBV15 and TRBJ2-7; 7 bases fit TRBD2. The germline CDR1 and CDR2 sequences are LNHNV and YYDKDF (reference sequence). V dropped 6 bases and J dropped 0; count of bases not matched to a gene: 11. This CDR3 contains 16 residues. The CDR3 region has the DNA TGTGCCACCAGGGCGGTTGGCGGGAGTAACTCCTACGAGCAGTACTTC. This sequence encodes CATRAVGGSNSYEQYF.

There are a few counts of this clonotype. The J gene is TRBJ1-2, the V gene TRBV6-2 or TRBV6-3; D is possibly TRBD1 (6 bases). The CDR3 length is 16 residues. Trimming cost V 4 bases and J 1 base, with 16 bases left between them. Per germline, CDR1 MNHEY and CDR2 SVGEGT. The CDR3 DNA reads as TGTGCCAGCAGTTCCTTCCGGCGGGGACATAACTATGGCTACACCTTC. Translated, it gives CASSSFRRGHNYGYTF.

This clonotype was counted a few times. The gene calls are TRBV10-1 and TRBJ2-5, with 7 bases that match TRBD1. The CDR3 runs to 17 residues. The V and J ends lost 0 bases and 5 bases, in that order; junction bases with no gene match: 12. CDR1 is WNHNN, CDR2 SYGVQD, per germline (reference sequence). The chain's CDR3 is CASSESTGYLGSETQYF. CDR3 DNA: TGCGCCAGCAGTGAGTCGACAGGGTACCTAGGATCGGAGACCCAGTACTTC.

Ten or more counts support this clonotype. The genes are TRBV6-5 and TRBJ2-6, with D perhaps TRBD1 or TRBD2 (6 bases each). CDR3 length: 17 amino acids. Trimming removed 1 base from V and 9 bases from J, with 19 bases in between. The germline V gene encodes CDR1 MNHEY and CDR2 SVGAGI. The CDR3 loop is CASSYFRGVYIGNVLTF. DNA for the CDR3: TGTGCCAGCAGTTACTTTAGGGGGGTCTATATCGGCAACGTCCTGACTTTC.

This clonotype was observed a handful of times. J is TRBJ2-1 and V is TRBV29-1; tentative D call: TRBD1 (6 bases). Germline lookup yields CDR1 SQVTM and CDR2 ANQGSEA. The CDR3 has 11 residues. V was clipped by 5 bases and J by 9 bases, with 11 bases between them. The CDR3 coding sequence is TGCAGCGTTCAGTCGGACAGTGAGCAGTTCTTC. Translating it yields CSVQSDSEQFF.

The DNA of the CDR3 is TGTGCCAGCTCAGAGTCAGCTAACTATGGCTACACCTTC. This gives the protein CASSESANYGYTF. The V gene is TRBV18, the J gene TRBJ1-2; D remains ambiguous. Looked up from germline, CDR1 is KGHSH and CDR2 is LQKENI. CDR3 length: 13 amino acids. Trimming removed 5 bases at V and 0 bases at J, with 7 bases between.

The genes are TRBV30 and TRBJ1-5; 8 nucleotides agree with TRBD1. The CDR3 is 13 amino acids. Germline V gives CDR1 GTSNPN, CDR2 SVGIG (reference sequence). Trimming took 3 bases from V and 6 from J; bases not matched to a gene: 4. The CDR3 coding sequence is TGTGCCTGGAGCGACAGGGGTAGTCAGCCCCAGCATTTT. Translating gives CAWSDRGSQPQHF.

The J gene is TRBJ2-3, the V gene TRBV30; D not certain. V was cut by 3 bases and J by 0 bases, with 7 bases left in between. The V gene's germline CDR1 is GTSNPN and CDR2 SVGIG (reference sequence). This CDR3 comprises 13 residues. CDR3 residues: CAWSYLSTDTQYF. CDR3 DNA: TGTGCCTGGAGCTACCTCAGCACAGATACGCAGTATTTT.

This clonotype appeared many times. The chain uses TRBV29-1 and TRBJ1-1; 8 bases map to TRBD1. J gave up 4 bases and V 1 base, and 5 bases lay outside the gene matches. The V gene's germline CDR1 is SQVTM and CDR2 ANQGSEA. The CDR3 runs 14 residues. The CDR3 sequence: CSVEVRGLSTEAFF. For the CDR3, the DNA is TGCAGCGTTGAAGTCAGGGGGCTGAGCACTGAAGCTTTCTTT.

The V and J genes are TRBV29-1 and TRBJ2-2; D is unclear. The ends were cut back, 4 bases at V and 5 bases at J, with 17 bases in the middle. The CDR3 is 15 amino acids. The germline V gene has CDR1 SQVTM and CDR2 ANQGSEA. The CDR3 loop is CSVASTASTTGELFF. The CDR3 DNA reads TGCAGCGTTGCCTCTACAGCGAGCACTACCGGGGAGCTGTTTTTT.

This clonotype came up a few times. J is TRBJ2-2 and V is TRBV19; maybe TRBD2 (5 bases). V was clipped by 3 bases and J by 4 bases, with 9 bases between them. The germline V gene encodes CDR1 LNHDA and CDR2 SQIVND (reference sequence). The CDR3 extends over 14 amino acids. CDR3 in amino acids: CASSILAITGELFF. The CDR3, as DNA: TGTGCCAGTAGTATCCTAGCCATCACCGGGGAGCTGTTTTTT.

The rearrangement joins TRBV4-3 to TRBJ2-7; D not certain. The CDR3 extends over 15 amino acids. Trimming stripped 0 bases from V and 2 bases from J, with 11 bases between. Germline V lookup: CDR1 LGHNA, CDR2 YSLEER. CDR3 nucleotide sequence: TGCGCCAGCAGCCAAGATCGAGGTGGCGCCTACGAGCAGTACGTC. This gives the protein CASSQDRGGAYEQYV.

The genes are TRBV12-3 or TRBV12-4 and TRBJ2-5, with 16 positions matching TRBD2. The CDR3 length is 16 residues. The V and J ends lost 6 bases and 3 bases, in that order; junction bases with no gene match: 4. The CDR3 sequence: CASSGTSGRGKETQYF. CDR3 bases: TGTGCCAGCAGCGGGACTAGCGGGAGGGGCAAAGAGACCCAGTACTTC.

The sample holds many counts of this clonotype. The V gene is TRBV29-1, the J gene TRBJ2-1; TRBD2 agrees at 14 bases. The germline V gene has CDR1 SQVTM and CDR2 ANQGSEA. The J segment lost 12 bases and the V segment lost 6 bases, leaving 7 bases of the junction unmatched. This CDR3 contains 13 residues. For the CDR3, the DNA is TGCAGCGTAGCCGGGACTAGCGGGAGTGGGCAGTTCTTC. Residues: CSVAGTSGSGQFF.

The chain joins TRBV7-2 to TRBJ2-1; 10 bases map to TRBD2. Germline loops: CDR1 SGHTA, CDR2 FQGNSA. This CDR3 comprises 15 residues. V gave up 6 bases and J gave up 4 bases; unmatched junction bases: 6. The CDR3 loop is CASRSGLADYNEQFF. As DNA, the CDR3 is TGTGCCAGCAGATCAGGACTAGCGGATTACAATGAGCAGTTCTTC.

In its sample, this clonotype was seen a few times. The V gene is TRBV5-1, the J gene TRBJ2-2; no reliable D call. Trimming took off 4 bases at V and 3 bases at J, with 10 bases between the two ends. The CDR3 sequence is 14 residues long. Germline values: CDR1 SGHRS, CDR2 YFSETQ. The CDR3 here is CASSKLRDTGELFF. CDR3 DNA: TGCGCCAGCAGCAAACTTAGAGACACCGGGGAGCTGTTTTTT.